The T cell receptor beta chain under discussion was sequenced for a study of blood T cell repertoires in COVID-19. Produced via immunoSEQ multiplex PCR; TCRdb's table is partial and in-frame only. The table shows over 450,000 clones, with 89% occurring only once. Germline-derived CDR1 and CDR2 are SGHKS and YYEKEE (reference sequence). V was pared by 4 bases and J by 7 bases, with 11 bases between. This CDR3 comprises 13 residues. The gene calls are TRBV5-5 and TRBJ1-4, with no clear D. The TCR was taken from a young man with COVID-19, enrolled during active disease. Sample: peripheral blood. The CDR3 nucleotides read TGTGCCAGCAGCCTAGGAGGGCTTGAAAAACTGTTTTTT. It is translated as CASSLGGLEKLFF.